These T cell receptor beta chains were read from a single sample in a study of PD-1 blockade in mismatch repair-deficient tumors. Measured with immunoSEQ multiplex PCR; TCRdb has only the in-frame clones, and not every one. This sample has 120,000 or so clones, with about 85% found just once. The sequencing used peripheral blood, collected 44 weeks after starting pembrolizumab. The receptors originated from an adult with mismatch repair-deficient cancer. Both conserved end residues are part of each CDR3. A D gene is named only where the DNA matches it firmly. Only part of the rows carry a size: once, few, many, or a class if the clone is expanded.

d_gene | j_gene | abundance | v_gene | CDR3aa | CDR3nt
- | TRBJ1-2 | few | TRBV10-3 | CAISHREQTYGYTF | TGTGCCATCAGCCACAGGGAACAAACCTATGGCTACACCTTC
- | TRBJ2-3 | - | TRBV4-1 | CASSPFGDTQYF | TGCGCCAGCAGCCCCTTCGGGGATACGCAGTATTTT
- | TRBJ1-1 | - | TRBV7-6 | CASSPGDWAAEAFF | TGTGCCAGCAGCCCCGGGGATTGGGCTGCTGAAGCTTTCTTT
- | TRBJ2-2 | - | TRBV6-5 | CASSYSSYTMGGELFF | TGTGCCAGCAGTTACTCGAGCTACACGATGGGCGGGGAGCTGTTTTTT
TRBD2 | TRBJ2-7 | - | TRBV4-3 | CASSPGTSGRASGLEQYF | TGCGCCAGCAGCCCTGGGACTAGCGGGAGGGCCTCTGGTCTCGAGCAGTACTTC
TRBD1 | TRBJ2-2 | - | TRBV10-3 | CAISGGRGSTGELFF | TGTGCCATCAGTGGTGGCAGGGGGTCCACCGGGGAGCTGTTTTTT
- | TRBJ2-7 | - | TRBV9 | CASSVGENYEQYF | TGTGCCAGCAGCGTAGGAGAAAACTACGAGCAGTACTTC
- | TRBJ1-4 | - | TRBV29-1 | CSVVGQPDNEKLFF | TGCAGCGTTGTGGGGCAGCCAGATAATGAAAAACTGTTTTTT
- | TRBJ2-7 | - | TRBV11-2 | CASSMQADTFYEQYF | TGTGCCAGCAGCATGCAGGCCGACACGTTCTACGAGCAGTACTTC
- | TRBJ2-7 | - | TRBV4-1 | CASSPIPNTYEQYF | TGCGCCAGCAGCCCAATACCCAATACCTACGAGCAGTACTTC
TRBD2 | TRBJ2-7 | - | TRBV28 | CASRPVTLAGVYEQYF | TGTGCCAGCAGACCTGTGACGCTAGCGGGAGTATACGAGCAGTACTTC
- | TRBJ1-2 | - | TRBV7-2 | CASNPSGRRGYGYTF | TGTGCCAGCAACCCCTCGGGCAGGCGGGGCTATGGCTACACCTTC
- | TRBJ2-2 | - | TRBV5-4 | CASSLASYLNTGELFF | TGTGCCAGCAGCTTGGCTAGCTATTTAAACACCGGGGAGCTGTTTTTT
TRBD2 | TRBJ2-5 | - | TRBV7-9 | CASSPHPAGVETQYF | TGTGCCAGCAGCCCTCACCCAGCGGGAGTAGAGACCCAGTACTTC
- | TRBJ2-7 | - | TRBV29-1 | CSVETRGRGEQYF | TGCAGCGTTGAAACAAGGGGCAGGGGCGAGCAGTACTTC
TRBD1 | TRBJ1-4 | - | TRBV5-6 | CASSLEPGQDNEKLFF | TGTGCCAGCAGCTTGGAGCCGGGACAGGACAATGAAAAACTGTTTTTT
TRBD2 | TRBJ2-3 | - | TRBV28 | CASAGLAGGSKTDTDTQYF | TGTGCCAGCGCGGGACTAGCGGGAGGGAGCAAGACGGACACAGATACGCAGTATTTT
- | TRBJ2-7 | - | TRBV27 | CASSLTAYEQYF | TGTGCCAGCAGTTTAACGGCCTACGAGCAGTACTTC
TRBD1 | TRBJ2-1 | - | TRBV27 | CASSPRGTGGVRSYNEQFF | TGTGCCAGCAGTCCCCGGGGAACAGGGGGTGTTAGGTCCTACAATGAGCAGTTCTTC
- | TRBJ2-3 | - | TRBV7-6 | CASSPKRLSSTDTQYF | TGTGCCAGCAGCCCAAAGAGGCTCTCTAGCACAGATACGCAGTATTTT
TRBD2 | TRBJ2-1 | - | TRBV19 | CASSPDGLAGVREQFF | TGTGCCAGTAGTCCGGACGGACTAGCGGGAGTGAGGGAGCAGTTCTTC
- | TRBJ2-7 | - | TRBV7-9 | CASSLVEAGTYEQYF | TGTGCCAGCAGCTTAGTCGAGGCGGGAACCTACGAGCAGTACTTC
- | TRBJ1-2 | - | TRBV14 | CASSSEGRGPYGYTF | TGTGCCAGCAGCTCAGAGGGTCGGGGCCCCTATGGCTACACCTTC
TRBD1 | TRBJ2-7 | - | TRBV28 | CASSSSQGPPYEQYF | TGTGCCAGCAGTTCATCACAGGGGCCCCCCTACGAGCAGTACTTC
TRBD1 | TRBJ1-4 | - | TRBV11-3 | CASSITIFDRGDATNEKLFF | TGTGCCAGCAGCATAACAATCTTTGACAGGGGCGACGCAACTAATGAAAAACTGTTTTTT
TRBD2 | TRBJ2-3 | - | TRBV7-8 | CASSPRRVAGPVDTQYF | TGTGCCAGCAGCCCCCGTAGGGTAGCGGGACCCGTGGATACGCAGTATTTT
- | TRBJ1-2 | - | TRBV9 | CASSGGIYGYTF | TGTGCCAGCAGCGGGGGAATCTATGGCTACACCTTC
TRBD1 | TRBJ2-5 | - | TRBV11-3 | CASSGQGRGETQYF | TGTGCCAGCAGCGGACAGGGCCGTGGGGAGACCCAGTACTTC
- | TRBJ2-7 | - | TRBV18 | CASSPRSGNYEQYF | TGTGCCAGCTCACCACGATCAGGAAACTACGAGCAGTACTTC
- | TRBJ2-1 | - | TRBV5-8 | CASSYSGPSYNEQFF | TGTGCCAGCAGCTATAGCGGTCCTTCCTACAATGAGCAGTTCTTC
TRBD2 | TRBJ2-3 | - | TRBV7-9 | CASSPRLGLAGGPEDTQYF | TGTGCCAGCAGCCCAAGATTAGGACTAGCGGGAGGGCCGGAAGATACGCAGTATTTT